The next 31 T cell receptor beta chains were all read from a single sample in a study of multiple sclerosis patients with progressive multifocal leukoencephalopathy. This table comes from immunoSEQ multiplex PCR, and its TCRdb copy is limited to in-frame clones, with some not included. The sample holds under 40,000 clones, roughly 92% seen once. The sample's time point: before natalizumab initiation. Sequencing used PBMCs. These receptors originate from a man aged 30-40 years with multiple sclerosis.

The V call is TRBV6-1, the J call TRBJ1-3, with a tentative D call TRBD1 (6 bases). This CDR3 region has 13 residues. From germline, CDR1 is MNHNS and CDR2 SASEGT. V lost 5 bases and J lost 9, with 14 bases in between. CDR3 bases: TGTGCCAGCAGTCCCACAGGGTCGGGCACCATATATTTT. Protein sequence: CASSPTGSGTIYF.

The chain carries TRBV29-1 and TRBJ1-1; 10 bases match TRBD1. The CDR3 loop spans 14 amino acids. Germline trimming cut 6 bases from V and 1 base from J; bases unmatched to any gene: 5. In germline, CDR1 is SQVTM, CDR2 ANQGSEA. The CDR3 sequence: CSVMTGGWNTEAFF. CDR3 coding DNA: TGCAGCGTAATGACAGGGGGCTGGAACACTGAAGCTTTCTTT.

The chain links TRBV9 to TRBJ2-5, with 9 bases aligning to TRBD1. Trimming took 6 bases from V and 5 from J; bases not matched to a gene: 5. The CDR3 contains 13 residues. Germline loops: CDR1 SGDLS, CDR2 YYNGEE. In DNA, the CDR3 is TGTGCCAGCAACAGGGGGCTAGGGGAGACCCAGTACTTC. Translated, it gives CASNRGLGETQYF. The full variable domain, rest sourced from reference TRBV9 and TRBJ2-5, is DSGVTQTPKHLITATGQRVTLRCSPRSGDLSVYWYQQSLDQGLQFLIQYYNGEERAKGNILERFSAQQFPDLHSELNLSSLELGDSALYFCASNRGLGETQYFGPGTRLLVL.

V and J are TRBV5-5 and TRBJ2-1; D uncertain. The CDR3 extends over 14 amino acids. V was shortened by 4 bases and J by 9 bases, with 17 bases between the two germline ends. Germline CDR1 SGHKS, CDR2 YYEKEE (reference sequence). The CDR3 sequence is CASSDQVAIIEQFF. In DNA, the CDR3 is TGTGCCAGCAGCGATCAAGTAGCAATCATTGAGCAGTTCTTC.

The chain combines TRBV27 with TRBJ2-7, with TRBD2 matching 8 bases. Per germline, CDR1 MNHEY and CDR2 SMNVEV (reference sequence). Unmatched junction bases numbered 4, after V lost 3 bases and J lost 3 bases. The CDR3 has 14 amino acids. The CDR3 is CASSFRGGDYEQYV. The CDR3, as DNA: TGTGCCAGCAGTTTCCGGGGGGGAGACTACGAGCAGTACGTC.

The V and J genes are TRBV30 and TRBJ1-2; 7 nucleotides line up with TRBD1. Germline V gene lookup returns CDR1 GTSNPN and CDR2 SVGIG (reference sequence). This CDR3 region has 13 residues. V lost 3 bases to trimming and J lost 3 bases; unmatched junction nucleotides: 4. CDR3 coding DNA: TGTGCCTGGAGCTCAGGGGGGGACTATGGCTACACCTTC. Translation: CAWSSGGDYGYTF.

The chain couples TRBV4-2 to TRBJ2-2; the D gene is possibly TRBD2 (6 bases). The CDR3 sequence is 15 residues long. Looked up from germline, CDR1 is LGHNA and CDR2 is YNFKEQ. With 2 bases removed from V and 6 bases from J, the gap between germline ends came to 13 bases. The CDR3 sequence: CASSQHNGRAGELFF. The CDR3 nucleotides are TGTGCCAGCAGCCAACATAACGGGAGAGCCGGGGAGCTGTTTTTT.

This rearrangement joins TRBV6-1 to TRBJ2-1; perhaps TRBD2 as D (5 bases). The CDR3 is 17 amino acids. Per the germline V gene, CDR1 is MNHNS and CDR2 is SASEGT. V gave up 4 bases and J gave up 5 bases, with 21 bases separating them. The CDR3: CASSVVFGVGADNEQFF. CDR3 DNA sequence: TGTGCCAGCAGTGTGGTTTTCGGGGTCGGAGCGGACAATGAGCAGTTCTTC.

The chain combines TRBV19 with TRBJ2-3; 12 bases fit TRBD2. Germline V gene sequence: CDR1 LNHDA, CDR2 SQIVND (reference sequence). V lost 3 bases to trimming and J lost 4 bases; unmatched junction nucleotides: 2. The CDR3 covers 15 residues. CDR3: CASSILAGGADTQYF. The CDR3 bases are TGTGCCAGTAGTATCCTAGCGGGAGGGGCAGATACGCAGTATTTT.

CDR3 protein: CATSRGRGEGWRFGQPQHF. The CDR3 DNA is TGTGCCACCAGCAGAGGCAGAGGGGAAGGGTGGAGGTTTGGACAGCCCCAGCATTTT. The gene calls are TRBV15 and TRBJ1-5; a weak D match, TRBD1 (5 bases). This CDR3 region has 19 residues. Germline CDR1 and CDR2: LNHNV and YYDKDF (reference sequence). Trimming cost V 1 base and J 7 bases, with 26 bases left between them.

The rearrangement joins TRBV19 to TRBJ1-2; no reliable D call. V was trimmed by 5 bases and J by 6 bases, leaving 19 bases between them. This CDR3 is built from 15 residues. Germline V CDR1 and CDR2: LNHDA, SQIVND (reference sequence). CDR3 protein: CASSWVLGSRDGYTF. In DNA, the CDR3 is TGTGCCAGTAGTTGGGTTTTAGGGTCGAGGGATGGCTACACCTTC.

This chain links TRBV4-3 with TRBJ1-1; D remains unclear. The CDR3 spans 18 residues. Germline-derived CDR1 and CDR2 are LGHNA and YSLEER. The V end was cut by 4 bases, the J end by 3 bases, with 24 bases between. The CDR3 sequence is CASSPSQGLSYLDTEAFF. CDR3 nucleotides: TGCGCCAGCAGCCCCTCCCAAGGGTTGTCCTATTTGGACACTGAAGCTTTCTTT.

The rearrangement joins TRBV11-3 to TRBJ2-7, with 11 bases matching TRBD2. Germline V gene sequence: CDR1 SGHNT, CDR2 YENEEA. The V and J ends lost 5 bases and 1 base, in that order; junction bases with no gene match: 4. This CDR3 spans 15 amino acids. Here the CDR3 reads CASSRTSGPSYEQYV. In DNA form, the CDR3 reads TGTGCCAGCAGCCGGACTAGCGGGCCGTCCTACGAGCAGTACGTC.

This chain links TRBV7-3 with TRBJ2-5; D gene uncertain. Germline CDR1 is SGHTA and CDR2 is FQGTGA. V dropped 2 bases and J dropped 3 bases, with 7 bases sitting between them. This CDR3 region has 13 residues. The CDR3 DNA sequence: TGTGCCAGCAGCTTATCGGTAGAAGAGACCCAGTACTTC. Its protein product is CASSLSVEETQYF.

The chain links TRBV25-1 to TRBJ2-2; no definite D call. With 0 bases removed from V and 2 bases from J, the gap between germline ends came to 10 bases. CDR1 is MGHDK, CDR2 SYGVNS, per germline. The CDR3 is 16 amino acids. The CDR3 nucleotides read TGTGCCAGCAGTGAATACCTCCGGAGTAACACCGGGGAGCTGTTTTTT. Amino acids: CASSEYLRSNTGELFF.

The genes are TRBV28 and TRBJ2-1, with TRBD2 identical over 10 bases. The CDR3 has 15 residues. CDR1 and CDR2 from the germline V gene are MDHEN and SYDVKM. The ends lost 4 bases at V and 8 bases at J; junction bases unmatched: 8. The CDR3 DNA sequence: TGTGCCAGCAGTTCCCAGCGGGAGGGGGGGGATGAGCAGTTCTTC. Protein product: CASSSQREGGDEQFF.

This clone was seen more than once but under ten times. This CDR3 is CASSLTSDHPGELFF. For the CDR3, the DNA is TGTGCCAGCAGCTTAACGTCGGACCACCCCGGGGAGCTGTTTTTT. The chain joins TRBV7-3 to TRBJ2-2, with D hard to call. Trimming took off 0 bases at V and 6 bases at J, with 11 bases between the two ends. CDR3 length: 15 amino acids. From germline, CDR1 is SGHTA and CDR2 FQGTGA.

The chain carries TRBV4-3 and TRBJ2-4, with TRBD1 identical over 9 bases. CDR1 and CDR2 (germline): LGHNA, YSLEER. After removal of 3 bases from V and 3 bases from J, the junction contained 9 bases not matched to a gene. There are 17 residues in the CDR3. CDR3: CASSQGLDRGGKNIQYF. CDR3 nucleotides: TGCGCCAGCAGCCAGGGCCTGGACAGGGGAGGCAAAAACATTCAGTACTTC.

The rearrangement joins TRBV6-1 to TRBJ1-2; D ambiguous. Germline assignment: CDR1 MNHNS and CDR2 SASEGT. This CDR3 is 15 amino acids long. Trimming took off 2 bases at V and 4 bases at J, with 14 bases between the two ends. The chain's CDR3 is CASSERQAFFYGYTF. The CDR3 DNA reads TGTGCCAGCAGTGAACGTCAAGCATTCTTCTATGGCTACACCTTC.

This rearrangement joins TRBV7-6 to TRBJ1-5; 8 bases fit TRBD1. The trim removed 5 bases at V and 0 bases at J, leaving 6 bases unmatched. The CDR3 contains 16 residues. From germline, CDR1 is SGHVS and CDR2 FNYEAQ. The CDR3 sequence: CASSPGQAYSNQPQHF. CDR3 bases: TGTGCCAGCAGCCCGGGACAGGCCTATAGCAATCAGCCCCAGCATTTT.

The chain carries TRBV18 and TRBJ1-2; 12 bases fit TRBD1. CDR3 length: 15 amino acids. With V trimmed by 3 bases and J by 4 bases, 3 bases remained unmatched. In germline, CDR1 is KGHSH, CDR2 LQKENI. The CDR3 is CASSPGTGGIYGYTF. The CDR3 region has the DNA TGTGCCAGCTCACCCGGGACAGGGGGCATCTATGGCTACACCTTC.

The CDR3 here is CASSRWEGEQYF. For the CDR3, the DNA is TGTGCCAGCAGCCGCTGGGAAGGCGAGCAGTACTTC. The genes are TRBV11-2 and TRBJ2-7, with unresolved D. Germline loops: CDR1 SGHAT, CDR2 FQNNGV. The CDR3 runs 12 residues. Trimming shortened V by 5 bases and J by 6 bases, and 11 bases separated the two germline ends. Looking up the rest from reference TRBV11-2 and TRBJ2-7 gives the full variable domain: EAGVAQSPRYKIIEKRQSVAFWCNPISGHATLYWYQQILGQGPKLLIQFQNNGVVDDSQLPKDRFSAERLKGVDSTLKIQPAKLEDSAVYLCASSRWEGEQYFGPGTRLTVT.

A word on this clone: One junction end does not reproduce the germline sequence, and a read error may be involved. The chain combines TRBV15 with TRBJ2-3; D is ambiguous. Germline CDR1 and CDR2: LNHNV and YYDKDF (reference sequence). The CDR3 is made up of 13 amino acids. CDR3 protein: CAASRTSTDTQYF. The DNA for the CDR3 is TGTGCCGCCAGCCGAACAAGCACAGATACGCAGTATTTT.

The J gene is TRBJ2-3, the V gene TRBV7-2; D call uncertain. V dropped 10 bases and J dropped 2 bases, with 19 bases sitting between them. The CDR3 is made up of 15 amino acids. CDR1 is SGHTA, CDR2 FQGNSA, per germline. The CDR3 nucleotides are TGTGCCATACTCCGTGGCCAGCCATCCACAGATACGCAGTATTTT. Protein: CAILRGQPSTDTQYF. Variable domain in full (rest from reference TRBV7-2 and TRBJ2-3): GAGVSQSPSNKVTEKGKDVELRCDPISGHTALYWYRQSLGQGLEFLIYFQGNSAPDKSGLPSDRFSAERTGGSVSTLTIQRTQQEDSAVYLCAILRGQPSTDTQYFGPGTRLTVL.

The chain uses TRBV5-1 and TRBJ2-2; a possible D gene is TRBD1 (6 bases). V dropped 1 base and J dropped 3 bases, with 13 bases sitting between them. The CDR3 is made up of 16 amino acids. Germline V gives CDR1 SGHRS, CDR2 YFSETQ. CDR3 amino acids: CASSLRQGWDTGELFF. CDR3 in DNA: TGCGCCAGCAGCTTGCGGCAGGGGTGGGACACCGGGGAGCTGTTTTTT.

This clone came up once. The chain uses TRBV11-2 and TRBJ2-3; D gene unclear. Germline CDR1 reads SGHAT; CDR2 reads FQNNGV. This CDR3 is 14 amino acids long. Trimming took off 1 base at V and 5 bases at J, with 10 bases between the two ends. The CDR3 here is CASSLVGSRDTQYF. The CDR3 nucleotides are TGTGCCAGCAGCTTAGTCGGATCTAGAGATACGCAGTATTTT.

This chain uses TRBV30 with TRBJ1-6, with D possibly matching TRBD1 (6 bases). The CDR3 loop spans 13 amino acids. CDR1 is GTSNPN and CDR2 is SVGIG in the germline V gene (reference sequence). V lost 8 bases and J lost 5, with 13 bases in between. The CDR3 nucleotides are TGTGCCCTCGGACAGATACATAATTCACCCCTCCACTTT. Its protein product is CALGQIHNSPLHF. Full variable domain (outside the CDR3, taken from reference TRBV30 and TRBJ1-6): SQTIHQWPATLVQPVGSPLSLECTVEGTSNPNLYWYRQAAGRGLQLLFYSVGIGQISSEVPQNLSASRPQDRQFILSSKKLLLSDSGFYLCALGQIHNSPLHFGNGTRLTVT.

The gene calls are TRBV18 and TRBJ1-5; 7 bases are shared with TRBD1. The CDR3 has 15 residues. Per the germline V gene, CDR1 is KGHSH and CDR2 is LQKENI. The V gene end was trimmed by 2 bases and the J gene end by 6 bases; junction bases not matched to a gene: 7. The DNA of the CDR3 is TGTGCCAGCTCACCAAGTCAGGGGGAGGGTCAGCCCCAGCATTTT. Amino acids: CASSPSQGEGQPQHF.

The chain recombines TRBV10-3 with TRBJ1-2; 8 bases line up with TRBD1. V shed 7 bases and J 0 bases; nucleotides not matched to a gene: 7. Germline lookup yields CDR1 ENHRY and CDR2 SYGVKD. The CDR3 spans 15 residues. In DNA, the CDR3 is TGTGCCATCACCAGGACAGGGAGACCTAACTATGGCTACACCTTC. Residues: CAITRTGRPNYGYTF.

The chain is built from TRBV27 and TRBJ2-7; 9 nucleotides align to TRBD2. The CDR3 has 14 amino acids. Germline V gene data show CDR1 as MNHEY and CDR2 as SMNVEV (reference sequence). The V segment lost 3 bases and the J segment 6 bases; nucleotides outside the gene matches: 6. The CDR3 is CASSLNSREGEQYV. CDR3 DNA: TGTGCCAGCAGTTTGAATTCGCGGGAGGGCGAGCAGTACGTC.

V is TRBV29-1 and J is TRBJ1-4, with D possibly TRBD1 on 5 matching bases. The CDR3 length is 13 residues. V lost 5 bases, J lost 4 bases, and 11 bases lay in between. In germline, CDR1 is SQVTM, CDR2 ANQGSEA. DNA for the CDR3: TGCAGCGTTTCTAAGACAGTTAATGAAAAACTGTTTTTT. Residues: CSVSKTVNEKLFF. The full variable domain, with the rest looked up from reference TRBV29-1 and TRBJ1-4, is SAVISQKPSRDICQRGTSLTIQCQVDSQVTMMFWYRQQPGQSLTLIATANQGSEATYESGFVIDKFPISRPNLTFSTLTVSNMSPEDSSIYLCSVSKTVNEKLFFGSGTQLSVL.